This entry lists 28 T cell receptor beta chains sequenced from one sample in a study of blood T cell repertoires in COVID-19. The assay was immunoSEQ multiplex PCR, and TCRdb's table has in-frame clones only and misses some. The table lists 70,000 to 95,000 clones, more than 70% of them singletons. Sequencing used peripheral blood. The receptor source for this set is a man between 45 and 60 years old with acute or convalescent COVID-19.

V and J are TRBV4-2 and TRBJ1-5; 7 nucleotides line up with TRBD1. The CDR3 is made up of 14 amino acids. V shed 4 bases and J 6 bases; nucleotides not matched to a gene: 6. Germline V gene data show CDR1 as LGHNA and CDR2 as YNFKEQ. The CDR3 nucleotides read TGTGCCAGCAGCCCGGACAGGAGCGGTCAGCCCCAGCATTTT. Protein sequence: CASSPDRSGQPQHF.

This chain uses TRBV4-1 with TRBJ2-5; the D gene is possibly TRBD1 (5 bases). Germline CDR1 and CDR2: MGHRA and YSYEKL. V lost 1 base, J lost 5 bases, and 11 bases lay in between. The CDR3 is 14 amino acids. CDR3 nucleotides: TGCGCCAGCAGCCAAGGGACCCCAGGGGAGACCCAGTACTTC. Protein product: CASSQGTPGETQYF.

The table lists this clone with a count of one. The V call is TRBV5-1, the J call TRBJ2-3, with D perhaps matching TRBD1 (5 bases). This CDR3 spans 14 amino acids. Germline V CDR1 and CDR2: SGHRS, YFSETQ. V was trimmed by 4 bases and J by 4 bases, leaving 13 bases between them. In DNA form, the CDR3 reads TGCGCCAGCAGCCCAGGGCAGGCCGCAGATACGCAGTATTTT. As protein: CASSPGQAADTQYF.

The CDR3 protein is CASSADSYSNQPQHF. DNA for the CDR3: TGTGCCAGTAGTGCCGACAGTTATAGCAATCAGCCCCAGCATTTT. V usage is TRBV19 and J usage is TRBJ1-5, with D maybe TRBD1 (5 bases). The CDR3 loop spans 15 amino acids. Germline CDR1 is LNHDA and CDR2 is SQIVND (reference sequence). V was shortened by 5 bases and J by 0 bases, with 11 bases between the two germline ends.

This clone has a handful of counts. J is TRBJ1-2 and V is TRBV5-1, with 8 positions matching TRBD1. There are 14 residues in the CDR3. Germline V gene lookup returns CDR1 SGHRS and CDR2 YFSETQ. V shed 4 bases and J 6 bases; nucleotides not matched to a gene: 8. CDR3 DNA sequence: TGCGCCAGCAGCCTCCTTCAGGGGGCGGATGGCTACACCTTC. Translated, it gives CASSLLQGADGYTF.

The CDR3 DNA is TGTGCCAGCACCACGGGAGGGGGCGTTTTCGGTGGGGCCAACGTCCTGACTTTC. This gives the protein CASTTGGGVFGGANVLTF. The chain couples TRBV5-5 to TRBJ2-6, with a possible D match to TRBD2 (8 bases). This CDR3 spans 18 amino acids. The germline CDR1 and CDR2 sequences are SGHKS and YYEKEE (reference sequence). The V and J ends lost 6 bases and 3 bases respectively, with 22 bases between them.

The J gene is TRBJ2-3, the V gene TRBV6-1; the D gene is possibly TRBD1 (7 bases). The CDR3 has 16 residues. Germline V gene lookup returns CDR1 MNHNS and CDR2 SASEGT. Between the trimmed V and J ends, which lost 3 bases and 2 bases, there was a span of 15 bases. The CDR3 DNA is TGTGCCAGCAGTGATTCAGGGGGGATTCACACAGATACGCAGTATTTT. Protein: CASSDSGGIHTDTQYF.

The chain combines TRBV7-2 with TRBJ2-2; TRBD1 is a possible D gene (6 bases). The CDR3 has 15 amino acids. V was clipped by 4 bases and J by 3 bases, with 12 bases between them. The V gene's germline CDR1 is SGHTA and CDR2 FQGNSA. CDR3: CASSSTRTDTGELFF. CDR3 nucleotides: TGTGCCAGCAGCTCAACAAGGACAGACACCGGGGAGCTGTTTTTT.

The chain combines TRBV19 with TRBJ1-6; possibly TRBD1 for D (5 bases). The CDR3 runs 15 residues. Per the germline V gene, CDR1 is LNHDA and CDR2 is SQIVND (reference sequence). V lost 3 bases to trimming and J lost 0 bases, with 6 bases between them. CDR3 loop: CASSIDSSYNSPLHF. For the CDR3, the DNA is TGTGCCAGTAGTATCGACAGCTCCTATAATTCACCCCTCCACTTT.

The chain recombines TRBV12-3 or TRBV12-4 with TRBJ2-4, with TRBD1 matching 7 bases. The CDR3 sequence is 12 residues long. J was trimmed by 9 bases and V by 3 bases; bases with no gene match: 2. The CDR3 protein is CASSLPGGIQYF. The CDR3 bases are TGTGCCAGCAGTTTGCCAGGGGGCATTCAGTACTTC.

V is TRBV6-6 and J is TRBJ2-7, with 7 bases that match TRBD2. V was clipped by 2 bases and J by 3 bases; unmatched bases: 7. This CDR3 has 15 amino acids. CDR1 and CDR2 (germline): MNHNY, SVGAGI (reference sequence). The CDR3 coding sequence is TGTGCCAGCAGTTACGAGGGAGGGAATCTCTACGAGCAGTACTTC. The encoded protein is CASSYEGGNLYEQYF.

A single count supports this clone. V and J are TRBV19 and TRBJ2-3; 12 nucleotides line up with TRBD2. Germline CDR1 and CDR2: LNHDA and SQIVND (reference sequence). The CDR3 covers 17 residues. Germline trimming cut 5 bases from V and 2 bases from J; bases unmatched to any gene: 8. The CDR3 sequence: CASSPRLAGDLTDTQYF. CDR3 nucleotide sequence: TGTGCCAGTAGTCCCCGACTAGCGGGAGATCTCACAGATACGCAGTATTTT.

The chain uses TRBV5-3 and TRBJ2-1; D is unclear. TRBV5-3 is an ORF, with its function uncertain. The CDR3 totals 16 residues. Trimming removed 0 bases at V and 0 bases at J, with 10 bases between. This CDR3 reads CARSLERASSYNEQFF. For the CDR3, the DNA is TGTGCCAGAAGCTTGGAACGAGCGAGCTCCTACAATGAGCAGTTCTTC.

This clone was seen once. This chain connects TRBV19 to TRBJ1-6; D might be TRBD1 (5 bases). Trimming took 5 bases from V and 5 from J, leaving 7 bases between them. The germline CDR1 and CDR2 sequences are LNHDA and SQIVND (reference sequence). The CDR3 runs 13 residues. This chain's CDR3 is CASSGADNSPLHF. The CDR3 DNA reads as TGTGCCAGTAGTGGGGCAGATAATTCACCCCTCCACTTT.

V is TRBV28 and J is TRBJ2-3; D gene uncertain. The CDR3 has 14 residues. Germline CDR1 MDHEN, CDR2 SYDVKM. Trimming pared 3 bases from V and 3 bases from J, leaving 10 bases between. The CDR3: CASSFMADTDTQYF. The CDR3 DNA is TGTGCCAGCAGTTTTATGGCGGATACAGATACGCAGTATTTT.

In DNA form, the CDR3 reads TGTGCCAGCAGTGAAATGACAGCAGAACTGTTTTTT. Translated, it gives CASSEMTAELFF. The chain employs TRBV6-1 and TRBJ1-4; D is perhaps TRBD1 (5 bases). CDR1 and CDR2 from the germline V gene are MNHNS and SASEGT. This CDR3 comprises 12 residues. V lost 2 bases and J lost 12, with 10 bases in between.

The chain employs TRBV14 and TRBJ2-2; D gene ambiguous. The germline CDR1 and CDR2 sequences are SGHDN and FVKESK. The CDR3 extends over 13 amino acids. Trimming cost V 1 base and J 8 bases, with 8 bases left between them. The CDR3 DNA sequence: TGTGCCAGCAGCCAAGGCCATACTGGGGAGCTGTTTTTT. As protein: CASSQGHTGELFF.

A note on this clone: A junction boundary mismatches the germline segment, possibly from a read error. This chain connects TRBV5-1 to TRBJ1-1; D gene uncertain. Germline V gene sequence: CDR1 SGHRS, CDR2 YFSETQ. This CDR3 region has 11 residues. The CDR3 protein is CASSLTDGLIF. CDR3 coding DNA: TGCGCCAGCAGCCTAACCGACGGGTTGATTTTT.

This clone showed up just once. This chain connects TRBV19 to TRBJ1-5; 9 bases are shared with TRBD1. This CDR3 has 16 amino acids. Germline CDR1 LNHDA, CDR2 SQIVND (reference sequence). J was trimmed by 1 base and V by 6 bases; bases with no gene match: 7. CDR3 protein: CASSRLDRGSNQPQHF. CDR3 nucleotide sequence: TGTGCCAGTAGCCGACTTGACAGGGGGAGCAATCAGCCCCAGCATTTT. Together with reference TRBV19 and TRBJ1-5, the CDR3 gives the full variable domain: DGGITQSPKYLFRKEGQNVTLSCEQNLNHDAMYWYRQDPGQGLRLIYYSQIVNDFQKGDIAEGYSVSREKKESFPLTVTSAQKNPTAFYLCASSRLDRGSNQPQHFGDGTRLSIL.

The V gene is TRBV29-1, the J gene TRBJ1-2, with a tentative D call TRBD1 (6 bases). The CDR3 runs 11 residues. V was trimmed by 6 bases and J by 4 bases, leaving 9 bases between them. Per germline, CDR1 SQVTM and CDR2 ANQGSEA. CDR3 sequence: CSVQGSYGYTF. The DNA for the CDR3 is TGCAGCGTACAGGGTTCCTATGGCTACACCTTC.

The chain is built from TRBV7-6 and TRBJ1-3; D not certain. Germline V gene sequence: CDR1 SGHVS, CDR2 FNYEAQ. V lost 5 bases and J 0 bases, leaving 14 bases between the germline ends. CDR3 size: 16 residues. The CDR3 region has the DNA TGTGCCAGCAGCCCGCTAGTCGGAGACTCTGGAAACACCATATATTTT. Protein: CASSPLVGDSGNTIYF. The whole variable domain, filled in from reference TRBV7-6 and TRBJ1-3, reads GAGVSQSPRYKVTKRGQDVALRCDPISGHVSLYWYRQALGQGPEFLTYFNYEAQQDKSGLPNDRFSAERPEGSISTLTIQRTEQRDSAMYRCASSPLVGDSGNTIYFGEGSWLTVV.

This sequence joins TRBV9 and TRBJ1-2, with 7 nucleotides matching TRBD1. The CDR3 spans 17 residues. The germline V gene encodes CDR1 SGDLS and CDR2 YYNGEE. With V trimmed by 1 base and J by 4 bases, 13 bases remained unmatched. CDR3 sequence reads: CASSVTQGEWDSYGYTF. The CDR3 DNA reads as TGTGCCAGCAGCGTAACCCAGGGGGAATGGGACAGCTATGGCTACACCTTC.

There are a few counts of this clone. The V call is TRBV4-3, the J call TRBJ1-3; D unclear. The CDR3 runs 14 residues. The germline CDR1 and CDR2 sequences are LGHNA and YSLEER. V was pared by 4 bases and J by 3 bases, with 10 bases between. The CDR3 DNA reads TGCGCCAGCAGCCCGCGGATTCGTGGAAACACCATATATTTT. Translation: CASSPRIRGNTIYF.

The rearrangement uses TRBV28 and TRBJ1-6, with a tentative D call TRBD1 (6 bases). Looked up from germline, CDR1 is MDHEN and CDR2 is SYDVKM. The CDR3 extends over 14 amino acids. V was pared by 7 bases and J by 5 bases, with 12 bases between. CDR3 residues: CASIRGAHNSPLHF. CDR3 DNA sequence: TGTGCCAGCATCCGGGGGGCCCATAATTCACCCCTCCACTTT.

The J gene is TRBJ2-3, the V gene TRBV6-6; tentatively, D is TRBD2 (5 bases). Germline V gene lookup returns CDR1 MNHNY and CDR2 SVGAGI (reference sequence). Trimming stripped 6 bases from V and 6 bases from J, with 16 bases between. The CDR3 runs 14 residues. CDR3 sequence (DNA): TGTGCCAGCAGCCCCGGACTCTCCAGGGATACGCAGTATTTT. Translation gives CASSPGLSRDTQYF.

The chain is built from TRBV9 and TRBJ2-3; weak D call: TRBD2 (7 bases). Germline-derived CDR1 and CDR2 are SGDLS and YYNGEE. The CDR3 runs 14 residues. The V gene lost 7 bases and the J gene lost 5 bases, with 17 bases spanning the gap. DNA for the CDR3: TGTGCCAGCGATTCTAGCGGCAGGGGAGATACGCAGTATTTT. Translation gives CASDSSGRGDTQYF.

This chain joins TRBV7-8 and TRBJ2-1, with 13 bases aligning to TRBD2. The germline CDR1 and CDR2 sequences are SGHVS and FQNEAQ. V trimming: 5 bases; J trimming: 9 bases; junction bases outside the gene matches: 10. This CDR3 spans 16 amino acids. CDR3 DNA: TGTGCCAGCAGCCCGAACGGACTAGCGGGAGTAGCTGAGCAGTTCTTC. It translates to CASSPNGLAGVAEQFF. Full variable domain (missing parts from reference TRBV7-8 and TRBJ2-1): GAGVSQSPRYKVAKRGQDVALRCDPISGHVSLFWYQQALGQGPEFLTYFQNEAQLDKSGLPSDRFFAERPEGSVSTLKIQRTQQEDSAVYLCASSPNGLAGVAEQFFGPGTRLTVL.

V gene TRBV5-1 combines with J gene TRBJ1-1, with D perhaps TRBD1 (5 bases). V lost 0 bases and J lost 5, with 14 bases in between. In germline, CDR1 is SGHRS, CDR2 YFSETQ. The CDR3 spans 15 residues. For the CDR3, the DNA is TGCGCCAGCAGCTTGGTAGCGGAGAGGGGAACTGAAGCTTTCTTT. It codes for CASSLVAERGTEAFF. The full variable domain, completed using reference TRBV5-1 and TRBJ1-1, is KAGVTQTPRYLIKTRGQQVTLSCSPISGHRSVSWYQQTPGQGLQFLFEYFSETQRNKGNFPGRFSGRQFSNSRSEMNVSTLELGDSALYLCASSLVAERGTEAFFGQGTRLTVV.